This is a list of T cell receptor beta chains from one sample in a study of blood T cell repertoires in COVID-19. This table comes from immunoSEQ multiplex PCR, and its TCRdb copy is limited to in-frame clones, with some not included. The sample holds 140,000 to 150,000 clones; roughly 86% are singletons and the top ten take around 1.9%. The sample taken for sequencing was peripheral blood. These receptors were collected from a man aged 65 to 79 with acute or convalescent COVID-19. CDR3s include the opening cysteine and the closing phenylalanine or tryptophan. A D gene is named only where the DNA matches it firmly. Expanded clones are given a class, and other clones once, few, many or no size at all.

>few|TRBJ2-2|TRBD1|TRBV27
CASRTGAGTGELFF
TGTGCCAGCAGAACAGGGGCGGGCACCGGGGAGCTGTTTTTT
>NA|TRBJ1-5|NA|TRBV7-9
CASSRDRGDNQPQHF
TGTGCCAGCAGCAGGGACCGCGGGGACAATCAGCCCCAGCATTTT
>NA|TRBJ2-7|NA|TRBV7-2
CASSRGAVYEQYF
TGTGCCAGCAGCCGGGGGGCGGTATACGAGCAGTACTTC
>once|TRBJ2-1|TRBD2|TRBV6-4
CASSEGGGASEQFF
TGTGCCAGCAGTGAGGGCGGGGGGGCTTCTGAGCAGTTCTTC
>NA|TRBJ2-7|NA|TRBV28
CASATTDEQYF
TGTGCCAGCGCTACTACGGACGAGCAGTACTTC
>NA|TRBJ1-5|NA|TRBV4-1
CASSQSQGINQPQHF
TGCGCCAGCAGCCAAAGCCAGGGAATCAATCAGCCCCAGCATTTT
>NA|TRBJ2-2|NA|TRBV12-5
CASGLVTWSFTGELFF
TGTGCTAGTGGTTTGGTAACCTGGAGTTTCACCGGGGAGCTGTTTTTT
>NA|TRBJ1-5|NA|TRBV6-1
CASSEKRGNQPQHF
TGTGCCAGCAGTGAAAAAAGAGGGAATCAGCCCCAGCATTTT
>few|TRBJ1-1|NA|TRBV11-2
CASSSSLNEVEAFF
TGTGCCAGCAGCTCCTCTCTAAATGAGGTTGAAGCTTTCTTT
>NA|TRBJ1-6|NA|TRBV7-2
CASRVPQGQTSPLHF
TGTGCCAGCAGGGTACCACAGGGACAAACTTCACCCCTCCACTTT
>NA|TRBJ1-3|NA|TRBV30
CAWSAGSVDGTIYF
TGTGCCTGGAGTGCGGGGTCCGTAGATGGCACCATATATTTT
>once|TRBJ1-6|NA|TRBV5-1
CASSLVGANSPLHF
TGCGCCAGCAGCTTGGTGGGGGCTAATTCACCCCTCCACTTT
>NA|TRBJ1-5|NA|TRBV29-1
CSVDTPYSNQPQHF
TGCAGCGTTGATACCCCCTATAGCAATCAGCCCCAGCATTTT
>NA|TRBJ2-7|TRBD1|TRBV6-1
CASSEALRGQGVSEQYF
TGTGCCAGCAGTGAAGCGCTTCGGGGACAGGGGGTCTCCGAGCAGTACTTC
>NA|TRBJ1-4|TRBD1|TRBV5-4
CASSDRAVEEKLFF
TGTGCCAGCAGCGACAGGGCTGTGGAGGAAAAACTGTTTTTT
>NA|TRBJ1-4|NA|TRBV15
CATSRDAADEKLFF
TGTGCCACCAGCAGAGATGCGGCGGATGAAAAACTGTTTTTT
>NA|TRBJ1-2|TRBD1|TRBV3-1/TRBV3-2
CASSQAGGLNYGYTF
TGTGCCAGCAGCCAAGCAGGGGGCTTGAACTATGGCTACACCTTC
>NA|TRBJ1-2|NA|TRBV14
CASSQAYPGTEGYTF
TGTGCCAGCAGCCAAGCATATCCGGGAACAGAGGGCTACACCTTC
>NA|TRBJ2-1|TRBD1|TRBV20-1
CSASRDSTYNEQFF
TGCAGTGCTAGTCGGGACAGTACCTACAATGAGCAGTTCTTC
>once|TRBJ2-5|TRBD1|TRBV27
CASRSGTASETQYF
TGTGCCAGCAGGTCCGGGACAGCCTCCGAGACCCAGTACTTC
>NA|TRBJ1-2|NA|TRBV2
CASFRGGSNYGYTF
TGTGCCAGCTTCAGGGGCGGTTCGAACTATGGCTACACCTTC
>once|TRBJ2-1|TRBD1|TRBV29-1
CSVAGGRGPSSYNEQFF
TGCAGCGTTGCAGGGGGCAGGGGGCCCTCATCCTACAATGAGCAGTTCTTC
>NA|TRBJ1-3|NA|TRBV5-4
CASRMQGGNTIYF
TGTGCCAGCAGAATGCAGGGGGGAAACACCATATATTTT
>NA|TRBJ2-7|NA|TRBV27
CASSLAGLSYEQYF
TGTGCCAGCAGTTTAGCGGGGCTTTCCTACGAGCAGTACTTC
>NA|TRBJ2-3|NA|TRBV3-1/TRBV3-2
CASSQEWGRTDTQYF
TGTGCCAGCAGCCAAGAGTGGGGCCGCACAGATACGCAGTATTTT
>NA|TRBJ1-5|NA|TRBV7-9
CAIELLNQPQHF
TGTGCCATCGAACTCCTTAATCAGCCCCAGCATTTT
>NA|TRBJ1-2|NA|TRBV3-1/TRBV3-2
CASSQDAYTGSWGYTF
TGTGCCAGCAGCCAGGACGCATATACAGGGTCGTGGGGCTACACCTTC
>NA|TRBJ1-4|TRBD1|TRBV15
CATSSNRGSNEKLFF
TGTGCCACCAGCAGCAACAGGGGTTCTAATGAAAAACTGTTTTTT
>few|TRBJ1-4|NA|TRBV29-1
CSVLRNRNEKLFF
TGCAGCGTTTTGAGAAACAGAAATGAAAAACTGTTTTTT
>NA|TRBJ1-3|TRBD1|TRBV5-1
CASSRTGGTGNTIYF
TGCGCCAGCAGCCGGACAGGGGGCACTGGAAACACCATATATTTT
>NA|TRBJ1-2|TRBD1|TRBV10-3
CAISEYETGSGYTF
TGTGCCATCAGTGAGTACGAGACAGGGTCTGGCTACACCTTC
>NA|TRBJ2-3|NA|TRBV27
CASSPLLIDTQYF
TGTGCCAGCAGTCCCCTTCTTATAGATACGCAGTATTTT
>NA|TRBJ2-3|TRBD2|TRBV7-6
CASSLILAENTDTQYF
TGTGCCAGCAGCTTAATCCTAGCGGAAAACACAGATACGCAGTATTTT
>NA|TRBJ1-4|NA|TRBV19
CASSISTSTNEKLFF
TGTGCCAGTAGTATTAGCACATCAACTAATGAAAAACTGTTTTTT
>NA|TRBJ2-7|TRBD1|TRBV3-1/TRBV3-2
CASSRSGQGPYEQYF
TGTGCCAGCAGCCGTTCGGGACAGGGGCCCTACGAGCAGTACTTC
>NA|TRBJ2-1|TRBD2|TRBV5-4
CASSGGLAVYNEQFF
TGTGCCAGCAGCGGGGGACTAGCGGTCTACAATGAGCAGTTCTTC
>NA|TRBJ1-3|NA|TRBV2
CASSAIYVTEGNTIYF
TGTGCCAGCAGTGCTATATACGTGACAGAAGGAAACACCATATATTTT
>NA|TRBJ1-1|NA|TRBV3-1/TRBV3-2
CASSSTVNTEAFF
TGTGCCAGCAGCTCGACAGTGAACACTGAAGCTTTCTTT
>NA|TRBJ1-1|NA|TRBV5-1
CASSLIQGTEAFF
TGCGCCAGCAGCCTAATTCAGGGGACTGAAGCTTTCTTT
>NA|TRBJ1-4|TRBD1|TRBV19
CASTGQADEKLFF
TGTGCCAGTACTGGACAGGCCGATGAAAAACTGTTTTTT
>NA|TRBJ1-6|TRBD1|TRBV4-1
CASSPRDRDFSLHF
TGCGCCAGCAGCCCCCGGGACAGGGATTTCTCCCTCCACTTT
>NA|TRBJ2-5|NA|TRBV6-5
CASSYYSQETQYF
TGTGCCAGCAGTTACTACTCCCAAGAGACCCAGTACTTC
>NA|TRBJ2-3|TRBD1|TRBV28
CASSPLPGQGADTQYF
TGTGCCAGCAGTCCATTACCGGGACAGGGGGCAGATACGCAGTATTTT
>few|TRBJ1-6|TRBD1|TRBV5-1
CASSKQQTGGRNSPLHF
TGCGCCAGCAGCAAGCAGCAGACAGGGGGTCGAAATTCACCCCTCCACTTT
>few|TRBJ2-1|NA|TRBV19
CASSIGDFLVPTSSYNEQFF
TGTGCCAGTAGTATAGGGGACTTCCTGGTGCCGACAAGCTCCTACAATGAGCAGTTCTTC
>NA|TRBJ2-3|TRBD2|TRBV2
CASSPETSASTDTQYF
TGTGCCAGCAGTCCTGAGACTAGCGCTAGCACAGATACGCAGTATTTT
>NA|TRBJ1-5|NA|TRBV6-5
CASSYPRAVSNQPQHF
TGTGCCAGCAGTTATCCCAGGGCGGTTAGTAATCAGCCCCAGCATTTT
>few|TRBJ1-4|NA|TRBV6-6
CASSYSMPGGSEKLFF
TGTGCCAGCAGTTACTCGATGCCGGGGGGGTCCGAAAAACTGTTTTTT
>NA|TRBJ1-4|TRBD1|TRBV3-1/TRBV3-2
CASSQVGTGDEKLFF
TGTGCCAGCAGCCAAGTAGGGACAGGGGATGAAAAACTGTTTTTT
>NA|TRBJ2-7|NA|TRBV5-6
CASSLVSSGEQYF
TGTGCCAGCAGCTTGGTCTCGAGCGGCGAGCAGTACTTC
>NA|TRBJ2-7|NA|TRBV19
CASSMGASRPYEQYF
TGTGCCAGTAGTATGGGGGCTTCTAGACCCTACGAGCAGTACTTC
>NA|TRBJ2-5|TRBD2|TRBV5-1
CASSSGGAGEETQYF
TGCGCCAGCAGCTCTGGCGGGGCGGGGGAGGAGACCCAGTACTTC
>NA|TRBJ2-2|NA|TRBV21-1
CASSMWGWRENTGELFF
TGTGCCAGCAGCATGTGGGGGTGGCGGGAGAACACCGGGGAGCTGTTTTTT
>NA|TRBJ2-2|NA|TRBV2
CASSSRAGTNTGELFF
TGTGCCAGCAGTTCCCGTGCGGGTACGAACACCGGGGAGCTGTTTTTT
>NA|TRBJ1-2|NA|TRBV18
CASSADPGGAFYGYTF
TGTGCCAGCTCAGCCGACCCGGGGGGCGCTTTCTATGGCTACACCTTC
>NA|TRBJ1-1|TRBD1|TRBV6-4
CASSDTGGGYTEAFF
TGTGCCAGCAGTGACACAGGGGGAGGGTACACTGAAGCTTTCTTT
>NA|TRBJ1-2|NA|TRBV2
CASRATAETRVPNYGYTF
TGTGCCAGCCGGGCTACGGCAGAGACGAGGGTCCCCAACTATGGCTACACCTTC
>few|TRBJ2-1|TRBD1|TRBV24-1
CATQDRVTVNEQFF
TGTGCCACCCAGGACAGGGTAACCGTCAATGAGCAGTTCTTC
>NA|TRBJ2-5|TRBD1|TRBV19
CATAEGQGFGKTQYF
TGTGCCACCGCAGAGGGACAGGGCTTCGGAAAGACCCAGTACTTC